This T cell receptor (beta chain) was recovered during a study of blood T cells in healthy people across ages. Per the germline V gene, CDR1 is MNHEY and CDR2 is SVGEGT. The CDR3 has 15 amino acids. The second PCR ran roughly 7 to 12 cycles with a sample-barcoded 5' primer and J-beta primers. MiXCR, run by TCRdb on the 5' RACE reads, gives a single entry per CDR3 protein. This table holds hundreds of thousands of distinct CDR3 sequences, around a quarter found once. The sample also formed part of further work on T cells of mothers and their children.

The TCR originated in a boy under 10 years old in good health. The sequencing input was blood. The V gene is TRBV6-2 or TRBV6-3, the J gene TRBJ2-5; tentatively, D is TRBD1 (6 bases). The closer fit of TRBJ2-7 to the DNA end suggests the J call may be wrong. The CDR3 DNA is TGTGCCAGCAGTCGCGCGGACAGAATATCCTACGAGCAGTACTTC. Protein product: CASSRADRISYEQYF.